The 10 T cell receptor beta chains below were found in one sample sequenced in a study of cytomegalovirus exposure and HLA in healthy donors. Profiled with immunoSEQ multiplex PCR; TCRdb holds only in-frame clones, not every one. Of a few hundred thousand clones listed, nearly 90% were seen once; the top ten hold 0.9% to 1%. The sequencing input was PBMCs. The source of these receptors is a man aged 25-45 years in good health and CMV-seronegative.

This clone was seen just once. The V and J genes are TRBV6-5 and TRBJ2-7; D possibly corresponds to TRBD2 (5 bases). Germline V gives CDR1 MNHEY, CDR2 SVGAGI. V was pared by 7 bases and J by 3 bases, with 19 bases between. The CDR3 contains 15 residues. CDR3 DNA: TGTGCCAGCACTACGGGGAGAGGGAAGAACTACGAGCAGTACTTC. As protein: CASTTGRGKNYEQYF.

V gene TRBV11-3 combines with J gene TRBJ2-3, with 7 bases fitting TRBD2. The CDR3 has 17 amino acids. Per germline, CDR1 SGHNT and CDR2 YENEEA. The J segment lost 7 bases and the V segment lost 5 bases, leaving 18 bases of the junction unmatched. CDR3 DNA: TGTGCCAGCAGCCAAGGAGCGGGGTTGGGCCCCATCCATACGCAGTATTTT. It encodes CASSQGAGLGPIHTQYF.

This clone was counted a single time. The genes are TRBV5-1 and TRBJ2-2; 13 nucleotides agree with TRBD2. V lost 4 bases to trimming and J lost 6 bases; unmatched junction nucleotides: 3. CDR3 length: 15 residues. Germline CDR1 is SGHRS and CDR2 is YFSETQ. The CDR3 is CASSVLAGGPGELFF. The CDR3 nucleotides are TGCGCCAGCAGCGTACTAGCGGGGGGGCCCGGGGAGCTGTTTTTT.

This clone was recorded at least ten times. The rearrangement uses TRBV4-1 and TRBJ2-7, with 8 bases aligning to TRBD1. Germline CDR1 is MGHRA and CDR2 is YSYEKL. J lost 3 bases, V lost 1 base, and 11 bases had no gene match. The CDR3 spans 17 residues. The CDR3 sequence: CASSQAEGAGGLYEQYF. In DNA form, the CDR3 reads TGCGCCAGCAGCCAAGCCGAGGGTGCAGGGGGCCTCTACGAGCAGTACTTC.

This clone turned up a few times. The V and J genes are TRBV2 and TRBJ1-5; 9 positions agree with TRBD1. This CDR3 is 15 amino acids long. CDR1 is SNHLY and CDR2 is FYNNEI in the germline V gene. The trim removed 6 bases at V and 1 base at J, leaving 4 bases unmatched. The CDR3 sequence: CASRTGQGSNQPQHF. The CDR3 DNA sequence: TGTGCCAGCAGAACGGGACAGGGAAGCAATCAGCCCCAGCATTTT.

This rearrangement joins TRBV6-5 to TRBJ1-6, with TRBD1 matching 8 bases. Trimming took 6 bases from V and 6 from J; bases not matched to a gene: 7. CDR1 MNHEY and CDR2 SVGAGI come from the germline V gene. The CDR3 loop spans 15 amino acids. CDR3 in amino acids: CASRLQGVSNSPLHF. In DNA, the CDR3 is TGTGCCAGCAGACTACAGGGGGTCTCTAATTCACCCCTCCACTTT.

The chain is built from TRBV6-5 and TRBJ2-5, with 9 nucleotides matching TRBD1. Losses at the gene ends were 2 bases for V and 9 bases for J; bases not matched to a gene: 4. Germline loops: CDR1 MNHEY, CDR2 SVGAGI. The CDR3 sequence is 13 residues long. The CDR3 nucleotides read TGTGCCAGCAGTTACCTGGACAGGGGTCCCCAGTACTTC. Translating gives CASSYLDRGPQYF.

CDR3 sequence reads: CAEVMDWDTDTQYF. The CDR3 bases are TGTGCCGAAGTTATGGACTGGGACACAGATACGCAGTATTTT. V usage is TRBV7-9 and J usage is TRBJ2-3, with D tentatively TRBD2 (5 bases). From germline, CDR1 is SEHNR and CDR2 FQNEAQ (reference sequence). With 11 bases removed from V and 2 bases from J, the gap between germline ends came to 17 bases. This CDR3 is built from 14 residues.

The chain joins TRBV7-2 to TRBJ2-3; TRBD2 matches 13 bases. After removal of 0 bases from V and 4 bases from J, the junction contained 10 bases not matched to a gene. The germline CDR1 and CDR2 sequences are SGHTA and FQGNSA. The CDR3 extends over 19 amino acids. The CDR3 spells CASSLAPYLGTSGADTQYF. The CDR3 nucleotides read TGTGCCAGCAGCTTAGCACCGTACCTCGGGACTAGCGGGGCAGATACGCAGTATTTT. The full variable domain, with the rest looked up from reference TRBV7-2 and TRBJ2-3, is GAGVSQSPSNKVTEKGKDVELRCDPISGHTALYWYRQSLGQGLEFLIYFQGNSAPDKSGLPSDRFSAERTGGSVSTLTIQRTQQEDSAVYLCASSLAPYLGTSGADTQYFGPGTRLTVL.

V gene TRBV5-6 combines with J gene TRBJ1-2; D is unresolved. Germline V gene sequence: CDR1 SGHDT, CDR2 YYEEEE. This CDR3 is 15 amino acids long. V lost 0 bases and J 4 bases, leaving 13 bases between the germline ends. The CDR3, as DNA: TGTGCCAGCAGCTTGGTTCGGGAAGGCGGCTATGGCTACACCTTC. Its translation: CASSLVREGGYGYTF.